The 5 T cell receptor beta chains below all came from one sample that was sequenced in a study of STAT5B mutations in CD4+ large granular lymphocyte leukemia. Produced via immunoSEQ multiplex PCR; TCRdb's table is partial and in-frame only. The sample holds fewer than 40,000 clones, nearly 80% seen once. Source material: CD4+ T cells from blood buffy coats. These receptors all stem from a human donor in good health.

This rearrangement joins TRBV2 to TRBJ2-2; perhaps TRBD1 as D (5 bases). The CDR3 is 15 residues long. Germline V gene sequence: CDR1 SNHLY, CDR2 FYNNEI. Deletions cut 6 bases from V and 2 bases from J, with 13 bases between. The CDR3 bases are TGTGCCAGCAGCCAAATGGGGCCAAACACCGGGGAGCTGTTTTTT. This translates into CASSQMGPNTGELFF.

The chain links TRBV29-1 to TRBJ2-7; TRBD1 or TRBD2 may be the D gene (5 bases each). The CDR3 is 15 amino acids. Between the trimmed V and J ends, which lost 3 bases and 4 bases, there was a span of 19 bases. Germline assignment: CDR1 SQVTM and CDR2 ANQGSEA. In DNA, the CDR3 is TGCAGCGTTGAGGGTCCGGGATTGAGGGGTTACGAGCAGTACTTC. Its protein is CSVEGPGLRGYEQYF.

The count of this clone is one. The chain has TRBV4-2 and TRBJ2-1, with D perhaps TRBD2 (6 bases). The V end was cut by 0 bases, the J end by 6 bases, with 15 bases between. The CDR3 is made up of 16 amino acids. The germline V gene has CDR1 LGHNA and CDR2 YNFKEQ. CDR3 nucleotide sequence: TGTGCCAGCAGCCAAGATGGGGCGGGGCCGGGCAATGAGCAGTTCTTC. Protein sequence: CASSQDGAGPGNEQFF.

The rearrangement links TRBV6-4 to TRBJ1-2, with a weak D call TRBD1 (5 bases). Germline-derived CDR1 and CDR2 are MRHNA and SNTAGT. The CDR3 consists of 14 residues. V dropped 3 bases and J dropped 4 bases, with 12 bases sitting between them. The DNA for the CDR3 is TGTGCCAGCAGTGAAGGGGTCGACGGCTATGGCTACACCTTC. Encoded protein: CASSEGVDGYGYTF.

This clone occurred once. This chain connects TRBV11-2 to TRBJ1-2, with 9 bases matching TRBD1. Looked up from germline, CDR1 is SGHAT and CDR2 is FQNNGV. V shed 5 bases, J shed 8 bases, and the junction held 6 bases outside the gene matches. The CDR3 has 13 amino acids. The CDR3 loop reads CASSLGQGSGYTF. CDR3 coding DNA: TGTGCCAGCAGCCTAGGACAGGGGAGCGGCTACACCTTC. Variable domain in full (rest from reference TRBV11-2 and TRBJ1-2): EAGVAQSPRYKIIEKRQSVAFWCNPISGHATLYWYQQILGQGPKLLIQFQNNGVVDDSQLPKDRFSAERLKGVDSTLKIQPAKLEDSAVYLCASSLGQGSGYTFGSGTRLTVV.